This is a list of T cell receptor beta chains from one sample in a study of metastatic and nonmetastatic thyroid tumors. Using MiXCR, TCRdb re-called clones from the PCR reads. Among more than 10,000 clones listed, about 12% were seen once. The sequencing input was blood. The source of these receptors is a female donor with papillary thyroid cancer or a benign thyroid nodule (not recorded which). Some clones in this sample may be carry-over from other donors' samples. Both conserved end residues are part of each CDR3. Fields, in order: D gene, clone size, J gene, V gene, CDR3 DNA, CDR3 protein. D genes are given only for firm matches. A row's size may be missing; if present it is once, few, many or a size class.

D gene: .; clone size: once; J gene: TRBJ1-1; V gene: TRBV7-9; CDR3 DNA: TGTGCCAGCAGCTCAGCTCAGGTGAACACTGAAGCCTTCTTT; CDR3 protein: CASSSAQVNTEAFF
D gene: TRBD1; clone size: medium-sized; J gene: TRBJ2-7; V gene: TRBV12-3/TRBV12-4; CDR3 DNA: TGTGCCAGCAGATTTGACAGGGGGCTTTACGAGCAGTACTTC; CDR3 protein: CASRFDRGLYEQYF
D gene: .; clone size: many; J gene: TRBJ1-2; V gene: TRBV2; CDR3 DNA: TGTGCCAGCAGTGGGGTTCGGGGGGCAAATGGCTACACCTTC; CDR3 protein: CASSGVRGANGYTF
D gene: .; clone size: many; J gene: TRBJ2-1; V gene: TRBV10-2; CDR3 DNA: TGCGCCAGCACTCAGTCGGAGGGGGCCTACAATGAGCAGTTCTTC; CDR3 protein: CASTQSEGAYNEQFF
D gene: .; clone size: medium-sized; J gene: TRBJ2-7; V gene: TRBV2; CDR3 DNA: TGTGCCAGCAGTGAACAGGGGACCTCCTACGAGCAGTACTTC; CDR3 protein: CASSEQGTSYEQYF
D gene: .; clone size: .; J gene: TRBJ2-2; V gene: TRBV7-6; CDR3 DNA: TGTGCCAGCAGCCCCGTGGGGGCCTATATTACAAAGAACACCGGGGAGCTGTTTTTT; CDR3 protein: CASSPVGAYITKNTGELFF
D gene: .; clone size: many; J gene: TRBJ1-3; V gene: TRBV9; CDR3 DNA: TGTGCCAGCAGCGGGGGACTGCACTCTGGAAACACCATATATTTT; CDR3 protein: CASSGGLHSGNTIYF
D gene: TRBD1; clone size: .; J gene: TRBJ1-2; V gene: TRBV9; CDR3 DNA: TGTGCCAGCATCGAAGGTACAGGGGAGGGCTATGGCTACACCTTC; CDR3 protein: CASIEGTGEGYGYTF
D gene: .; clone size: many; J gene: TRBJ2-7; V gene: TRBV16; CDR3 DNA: TGTGCCAGCAGCCCTTGGGACGGGATGTCGGGGGAGCAGTACTTC; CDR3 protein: CASSPWDGMSGEQYF
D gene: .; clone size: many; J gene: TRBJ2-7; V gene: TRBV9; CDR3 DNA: TGTGCCAGCAGAAAATCGGAGGACTGGGCCTACGAGCAGTACTTC; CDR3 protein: CASRKSEDWAYEQYF
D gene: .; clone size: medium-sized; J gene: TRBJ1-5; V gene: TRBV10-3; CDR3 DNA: TGTGCCATCAGTGCAGGGATGAGCAATCAGCCCCAGCATTTT; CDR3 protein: CAISAGMSNQPQHF
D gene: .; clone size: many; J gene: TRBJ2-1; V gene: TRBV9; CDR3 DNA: TGTGCCAGCAGCGTGGTACAGGGCGGGGATGAGCAGTTCTTC; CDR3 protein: CASSVVQGGDEQFF
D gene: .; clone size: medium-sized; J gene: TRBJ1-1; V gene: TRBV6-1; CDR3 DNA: TGTGCCAGCAGTTTAAGGACAGTGAACACTGAAGCTTTCTTT; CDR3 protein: CASSLRTVNTEAFF
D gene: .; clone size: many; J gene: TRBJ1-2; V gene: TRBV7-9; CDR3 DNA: TGTGCCAGCAGCTTAGGTACAGCCGCTAACTATGGCTACACCTTC; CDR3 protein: CASSLGTAANYGYTF
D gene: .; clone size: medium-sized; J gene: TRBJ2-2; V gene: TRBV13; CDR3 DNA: TGTGCCAGCAGCTTAGGGGACACCGCGAACACCGGGGAGCTGTTTTTT; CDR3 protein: CASSLGDTANTGELFF
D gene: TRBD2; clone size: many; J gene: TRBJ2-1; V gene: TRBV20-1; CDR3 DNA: TGCAGTGCTGGGGAGCGGGAGGATAACTACAATGAGCAGTTCTTC; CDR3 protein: CSAGEREDNYNEQFF
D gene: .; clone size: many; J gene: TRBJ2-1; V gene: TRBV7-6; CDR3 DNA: TGTGCCAGCACCCGGAGTTCACAGAACAATGAGCAGTTCTTC; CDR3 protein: CASTRSSQNNEQFF
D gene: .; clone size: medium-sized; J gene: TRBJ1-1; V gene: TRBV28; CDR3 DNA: TGTGCCAGCAGTTTCCCACCCCCGAACAGGGAGAGCACTGAAGCTTTCTTT; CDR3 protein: CASSFPPPNRESTEAFF
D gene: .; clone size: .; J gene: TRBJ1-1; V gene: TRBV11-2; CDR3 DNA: TGTGCCAGCAGCCAAGAGGTGTGGGGCACTGAAGCTTTCTTT; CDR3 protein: CASSQEVWGTEAFF
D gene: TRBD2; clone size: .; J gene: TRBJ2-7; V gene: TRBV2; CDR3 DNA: TGTGCCAGTTTACTAGCGGTAATTTACGAGCAGTACTTC; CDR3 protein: CASLLAVIYEQYF
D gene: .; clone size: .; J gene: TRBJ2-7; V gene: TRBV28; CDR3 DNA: TGTGCCAGCGCCGGGACGATTTACGAGCAGTACTTC; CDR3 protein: CASAGTIYEQYF
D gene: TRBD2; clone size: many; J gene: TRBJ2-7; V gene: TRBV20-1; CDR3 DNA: TGCAGTGCCCAGCGGGGGTTAGGAACCTACGAGCAGTACTTC; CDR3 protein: CSAQRGLGTYEQYF
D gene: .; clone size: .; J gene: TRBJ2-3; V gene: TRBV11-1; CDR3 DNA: TGTGCCAGCGGAAGGGGCACAGATACGCAGTATTTT; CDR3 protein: CASGRGTDTQYF
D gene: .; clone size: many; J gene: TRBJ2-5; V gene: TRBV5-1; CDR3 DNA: TGCGCCAGCAGCTTGCTCAACGGAGAGACCCAGTACTTC; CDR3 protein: CASSLLNGETQYF
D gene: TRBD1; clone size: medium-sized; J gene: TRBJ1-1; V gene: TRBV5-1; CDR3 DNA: TGCGCCAGCAGCGCGACAGGGGGCGCGGTAGGAACTGAAGCTTTCTTT; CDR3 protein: CASSATGGAVGTEAFF
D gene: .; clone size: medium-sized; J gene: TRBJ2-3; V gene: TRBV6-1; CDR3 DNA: TGTGCCAGCAGTTTCCGGTTAGATACGCAGTATTTT; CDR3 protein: CASSFRLDTQYF
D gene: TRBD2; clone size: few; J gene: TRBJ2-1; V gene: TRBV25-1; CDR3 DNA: TGTGCCAGCAGTGGACTAGCGGGAAACTACAATGAGCAGTTCTTC; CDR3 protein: CASSGLAGNYNEQFF
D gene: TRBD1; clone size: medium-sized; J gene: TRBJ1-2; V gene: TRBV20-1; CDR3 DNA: TGCAGTGCTAGAGATAGCAGACAGGGGCCAGCTAACTATGGCTACACCTTC; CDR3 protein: CSARDSRQGPANYGYTF
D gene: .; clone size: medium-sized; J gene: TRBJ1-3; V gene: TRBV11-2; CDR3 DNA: TGTGCCAGCAGCTTAGATCGGAGCTCTGGAAACACCATATATTTT; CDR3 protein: CASSLDRSSGNTIYF
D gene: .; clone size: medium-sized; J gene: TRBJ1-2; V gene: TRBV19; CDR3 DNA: TGTGCCAGTAGTACCCCAGGGGCGGGTGGCTACACCTTC; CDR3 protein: CASSTPGAGGYTF
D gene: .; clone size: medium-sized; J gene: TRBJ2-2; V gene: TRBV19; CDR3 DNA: TGTGCCAGTAGTATAGGGGTGCGGGTCTCAGGGGAGCTGTTTTTT; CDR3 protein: CASSIGVRVSGELFF
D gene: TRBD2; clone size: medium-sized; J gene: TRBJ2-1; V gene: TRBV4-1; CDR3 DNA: TGCGCCAGCAGCCACTCTCTAGCGGGAGCTTCCGATGAGCAGTTCTTC; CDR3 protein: CASSHSLAGASDEQFF
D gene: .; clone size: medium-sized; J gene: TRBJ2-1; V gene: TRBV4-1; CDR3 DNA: TGCGCCAGCAGCCAAGTCGGGACTTCTACTTCGGCCTACAATGAGCAGTTCTTC; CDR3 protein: CASSQVGTSTSAYNEQFF
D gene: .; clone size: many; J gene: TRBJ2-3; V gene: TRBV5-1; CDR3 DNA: TGCGCCAGCAGTAGTGGCAGAGGAGATACGCAGTATTTT; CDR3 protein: CASSSGRGDTQYF
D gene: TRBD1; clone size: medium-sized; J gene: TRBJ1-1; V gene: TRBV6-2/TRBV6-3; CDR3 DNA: TGTGCCAGCAGTTACTATTCCTATTCGTCGGACAGGGGAGCTTTCTTT; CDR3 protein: CASSYYSYSSDRGAFF
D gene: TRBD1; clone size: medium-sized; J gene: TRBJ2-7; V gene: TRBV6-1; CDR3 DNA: TGTGCCAGCAGTGGGACAGGGGGCCCCTACGAGCAGTACTTC; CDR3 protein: CASSGTGGPYEQYF
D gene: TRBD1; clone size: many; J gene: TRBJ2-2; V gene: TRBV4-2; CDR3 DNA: TGTGCCAGCAGCCCCTACAGGGGACGCGCCGGGGAGCTGTTTTTT; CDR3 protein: CASSPYRGRAGELFF
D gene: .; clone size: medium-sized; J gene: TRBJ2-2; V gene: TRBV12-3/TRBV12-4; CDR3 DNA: TGTGCCAGCAGAAAGGGACAAAACACCGGGGAGCTGTTTTTT; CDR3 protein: CASRKGQNTGELFF